This TCR beta chain stems from a study of blood T cell repertoires in COVID-19. Study details: The United States, Italy and Spain were the sources of the acute and convalescent COVID-19 samples.

V was pared by 6 bases and J by 3 bases, with 3 bases of the junction left unmatched. This CDR3 contains 14 residues. Germline lookup yields CDR1 MRHNA and CDR2 SNTAGT. Profiling relied on immunoSEQ multiplex PCR, and the TCRdb table lists in-frame clones only, not all of them. The sample carries 20,000 to 25,000 clones, roughly 80% recorded once. The chain uses TRBV6-4 and TRBJ2-2; 8 nucleotides line up with TRBD1. Sequenced input: peripheral blood. The sequence came from a man aged 35-49 years with acute or convalescent COVID-19. The CDR3 region has the DNA TGTGCCAGCAGCCAACAGGGGGACACCGGGGAGCTGTTTTTT. Its translation: CASSQQGDTGELFF.